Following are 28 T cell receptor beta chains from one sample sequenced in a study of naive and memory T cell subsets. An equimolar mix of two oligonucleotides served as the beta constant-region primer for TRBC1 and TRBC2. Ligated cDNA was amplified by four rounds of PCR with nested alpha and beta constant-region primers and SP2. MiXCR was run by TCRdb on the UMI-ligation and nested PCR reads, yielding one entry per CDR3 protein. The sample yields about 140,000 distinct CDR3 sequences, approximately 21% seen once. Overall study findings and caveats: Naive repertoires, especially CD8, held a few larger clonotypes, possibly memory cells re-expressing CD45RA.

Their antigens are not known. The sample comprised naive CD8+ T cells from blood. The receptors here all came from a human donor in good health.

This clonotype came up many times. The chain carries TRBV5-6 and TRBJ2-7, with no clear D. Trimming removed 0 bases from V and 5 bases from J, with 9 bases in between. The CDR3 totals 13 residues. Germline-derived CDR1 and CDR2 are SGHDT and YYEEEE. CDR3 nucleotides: TGTGCCAGCAGCTTGGGGTTTCCCAACGAGCAGTACTTC. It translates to CASSLGFPNEQYF.

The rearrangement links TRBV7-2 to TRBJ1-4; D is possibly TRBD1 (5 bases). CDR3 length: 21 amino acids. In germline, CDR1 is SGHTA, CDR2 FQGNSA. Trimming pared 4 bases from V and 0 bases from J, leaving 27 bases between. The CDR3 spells CASSSRLGDEGVVTTNEKLFF. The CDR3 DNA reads TGTGCCAGCAGCTCACGGCTGGGGGACGAAGGGGTGGTCACAACTAATGAAAAACTGTTTTTT.

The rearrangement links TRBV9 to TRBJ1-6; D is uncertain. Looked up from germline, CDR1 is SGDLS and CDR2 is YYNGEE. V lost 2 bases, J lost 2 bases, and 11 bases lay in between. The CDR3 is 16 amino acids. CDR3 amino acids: CASSVKGGTYNSPLHF. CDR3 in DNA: TGTGCCAGCAGCGTGAAGGGAGGCACCTATAATTCACCCCTCCACTTT. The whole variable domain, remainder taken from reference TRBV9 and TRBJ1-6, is DSGVTQTPKHLITATGQRVTLRCSPRSGDLSVYWYQQSLDQGLQFLIQYYNGEERAKGNILERFSAQQFPDLHSELNLSSLELGDSALYFCASSVKGGTYNSPLHFGNGTRLTVT.

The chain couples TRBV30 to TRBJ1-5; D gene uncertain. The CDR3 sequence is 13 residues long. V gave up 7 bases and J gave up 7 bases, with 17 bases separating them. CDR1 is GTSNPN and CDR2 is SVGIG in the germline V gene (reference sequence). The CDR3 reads CAFEEGMSQPQHF. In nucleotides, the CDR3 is TGTGCCTTCGAAGAGGGTATGAGCCAGCCCCAGCATTTT.

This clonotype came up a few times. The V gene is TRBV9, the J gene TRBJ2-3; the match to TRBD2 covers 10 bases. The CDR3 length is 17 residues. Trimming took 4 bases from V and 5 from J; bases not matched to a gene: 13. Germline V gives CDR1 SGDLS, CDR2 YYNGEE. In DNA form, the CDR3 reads TGTGCCAGCAGCCCCTTTCGTAGCGGGAGGATTATAGATACGCAGTATTTT. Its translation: CASSPFRSGRIIDTQYF.

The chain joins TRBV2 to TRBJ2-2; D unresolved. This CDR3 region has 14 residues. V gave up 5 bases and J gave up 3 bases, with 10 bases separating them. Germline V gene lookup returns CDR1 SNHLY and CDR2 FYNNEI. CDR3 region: CASSQDGHTGELFF. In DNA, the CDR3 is TGTGCCAGCAGTCAAGATGGGCACACCGGGGAGCTGTTTTTT. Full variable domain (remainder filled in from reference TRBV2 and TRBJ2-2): EPEVTQTPSHQVTQMGQEVILRCVPISNHLYFYWYRQILGQKVEFLVSFYNNEISEKSEIFDDQFSVERPDGSNFTLKIRSTKLEDSAMYFCASSQDGHTGELFFGEGSRLTVL.

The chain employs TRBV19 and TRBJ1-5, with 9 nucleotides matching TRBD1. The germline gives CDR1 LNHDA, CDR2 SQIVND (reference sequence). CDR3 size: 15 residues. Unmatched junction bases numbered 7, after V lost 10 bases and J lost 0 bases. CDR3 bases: TGTGCCAAGGGGACAGGGCCCCCTAGCAATCAGCCCCAGCATTTT. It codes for CAKGTGPPSNQPQHF.

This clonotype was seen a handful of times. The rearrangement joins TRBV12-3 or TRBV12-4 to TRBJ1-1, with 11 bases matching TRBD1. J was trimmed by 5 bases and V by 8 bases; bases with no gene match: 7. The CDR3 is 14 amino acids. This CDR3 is CASGGQGAGTEAFF. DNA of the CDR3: TGTGCCAGCGGAGGACAGGGGGCAGGGACTGAAGCTTTCTTT.

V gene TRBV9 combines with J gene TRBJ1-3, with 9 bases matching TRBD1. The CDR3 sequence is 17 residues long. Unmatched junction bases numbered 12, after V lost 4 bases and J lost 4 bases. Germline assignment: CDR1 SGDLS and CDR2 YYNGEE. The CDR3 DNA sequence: TGTGCCAGCAGCCGGGACAGGGACGGATATCTGGGAAACACCATATATTTT. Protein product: CASSRDRDGYLGNTIYF.

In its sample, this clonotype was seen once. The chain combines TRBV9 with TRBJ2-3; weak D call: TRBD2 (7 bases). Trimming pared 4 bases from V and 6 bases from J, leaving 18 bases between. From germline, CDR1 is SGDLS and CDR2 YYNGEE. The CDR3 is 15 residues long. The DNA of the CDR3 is TGTGCCAGCAGCAAGACAGGACTAGTATCCGATACGCAGTATTTT. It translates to CASSKTGLVSDTQYF.

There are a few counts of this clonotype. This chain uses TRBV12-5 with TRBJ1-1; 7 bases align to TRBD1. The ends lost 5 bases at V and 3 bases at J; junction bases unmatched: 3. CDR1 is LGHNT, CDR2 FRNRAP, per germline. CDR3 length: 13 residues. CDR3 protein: CASGLRGDTEAFF. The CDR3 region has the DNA TGTGCTAGTGGTCTCAGGGGGGACACTGAAGCTTTCTTT.

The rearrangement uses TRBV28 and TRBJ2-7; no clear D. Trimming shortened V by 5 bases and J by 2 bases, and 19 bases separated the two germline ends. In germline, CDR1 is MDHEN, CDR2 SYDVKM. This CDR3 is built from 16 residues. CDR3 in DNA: TGTGCCAGCAGTCCCGAAGGATTGGCTCTTACCTACGAGCAGTACTTC. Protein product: CASSPEGLALTYEQYF.

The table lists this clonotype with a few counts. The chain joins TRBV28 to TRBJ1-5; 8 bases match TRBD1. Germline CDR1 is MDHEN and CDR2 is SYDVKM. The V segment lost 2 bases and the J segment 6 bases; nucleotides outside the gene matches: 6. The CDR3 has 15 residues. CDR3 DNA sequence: TGTGCCAGCAGTTTAGACAGGGGTTTCAGTCAGCCCCAGCATTTT. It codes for CASSLDRGFSQPQHF.

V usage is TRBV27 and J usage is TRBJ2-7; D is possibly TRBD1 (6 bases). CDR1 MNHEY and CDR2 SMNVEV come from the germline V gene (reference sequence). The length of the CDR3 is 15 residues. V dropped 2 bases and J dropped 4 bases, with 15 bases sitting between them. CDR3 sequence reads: CASSLVDRAEYEQYF. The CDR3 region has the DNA TGTGCCAGCAGTTTAGTGGACAGAGCTGAGTACGAGCAGTACTTC.

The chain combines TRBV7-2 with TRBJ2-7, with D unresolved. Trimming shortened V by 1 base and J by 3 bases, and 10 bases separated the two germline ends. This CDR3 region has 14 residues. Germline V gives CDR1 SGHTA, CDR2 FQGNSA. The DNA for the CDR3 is TGTGCCAGCAGCTTAGTCCCCCAGTACTACGAGCAGTACTTC. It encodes CASSLVPQYYEQYF.

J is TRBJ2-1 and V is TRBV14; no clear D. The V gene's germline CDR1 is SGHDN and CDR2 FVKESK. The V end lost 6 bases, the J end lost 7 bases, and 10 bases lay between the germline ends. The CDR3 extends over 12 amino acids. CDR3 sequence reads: CASSSDDNEQFF. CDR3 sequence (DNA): TGTGCCAGCAGTTCGGACGATAATGAGCAGTTCTTC.

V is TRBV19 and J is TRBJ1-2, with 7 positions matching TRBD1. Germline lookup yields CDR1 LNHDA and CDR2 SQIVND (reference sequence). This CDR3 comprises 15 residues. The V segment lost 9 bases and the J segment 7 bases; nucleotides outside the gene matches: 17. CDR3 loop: CASNPEGAWRFGYTF. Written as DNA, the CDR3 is TGTGCCAGCAATCCGGAGGGGGCTTGGAGGTTTGGCTACACCTTC.

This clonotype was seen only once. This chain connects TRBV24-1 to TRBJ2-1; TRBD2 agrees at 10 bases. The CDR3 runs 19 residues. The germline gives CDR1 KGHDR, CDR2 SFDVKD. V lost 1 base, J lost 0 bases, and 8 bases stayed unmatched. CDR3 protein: CATSDFEAGGPNSYNEQFF. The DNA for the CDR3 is TGTGCCACCAGTGATTTTGAAGCGGGAGGGCCTAACTCCTACAATGAGCAGTTCTTC.

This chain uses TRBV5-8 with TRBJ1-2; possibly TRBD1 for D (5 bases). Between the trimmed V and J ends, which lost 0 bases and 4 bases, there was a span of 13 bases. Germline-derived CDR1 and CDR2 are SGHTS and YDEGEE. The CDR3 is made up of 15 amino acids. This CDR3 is CASSLVHRTRYGYTF. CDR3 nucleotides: TGTGCCAGCAGCTTGGTTCACAGGACACGCTATGGCTACACCTTC.

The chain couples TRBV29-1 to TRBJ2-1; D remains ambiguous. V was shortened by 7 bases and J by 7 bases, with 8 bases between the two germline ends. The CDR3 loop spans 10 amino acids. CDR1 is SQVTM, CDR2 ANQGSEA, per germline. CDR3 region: CSGRANEQFF. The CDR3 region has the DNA TGCAGCGGGCGTGCGAATGAGCAGTTCTTC.

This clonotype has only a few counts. The CDR3 region is CASSSPYSYNEQFF. CDR3 bases: TGTGCCAGCAGCTCACCGTACTCCTACAATGAGCAGTTCTTC. V is TRBV7-9 and J is TRBJ2-1, with no clear D. Deletions cut 4 bases from V and 0 bases from J, with 7 bases between. CDR3 length: 14 residues. The V gene's germline CDR1 is SEHNR and CDR2 FQNEAQ (reference sequence).

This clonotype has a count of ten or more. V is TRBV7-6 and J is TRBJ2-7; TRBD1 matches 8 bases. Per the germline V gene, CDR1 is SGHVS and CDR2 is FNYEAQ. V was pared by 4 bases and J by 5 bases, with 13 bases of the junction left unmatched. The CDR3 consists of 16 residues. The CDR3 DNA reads TGTGCCAGCAGCTCCAACACAGGGGGGCGCCAAGACGAGCAGTACTTC. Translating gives CASSSNTGGRQDEQYF.

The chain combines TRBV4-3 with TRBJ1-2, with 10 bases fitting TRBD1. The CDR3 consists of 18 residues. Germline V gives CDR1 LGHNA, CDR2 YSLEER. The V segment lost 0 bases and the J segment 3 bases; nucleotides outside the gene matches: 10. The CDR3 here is CASSQDGDRGPWDYGYTF. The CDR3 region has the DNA TGCGCCAGCAGCCAAGATGGGGACAGGGGACCTTGGGACTATGGCTACACCTTC.

The CDR3: CASSFPDGDSSYNEQFF. The CDR3 bases are TGCGCCAGCAGCTTCCCTGACGGAGATAGCTCCTACAATGAGCAGTTCTTC. The rearrangement links TRBV5-1 to TRBJ2-1, with D unclear. In germline, CDR1 is SGHRS, CDR2 YFSETQ. Trimming left V 2 bases short and J 0 bases short, with 15 bases between. The length of the CDR3 is 17 residues.

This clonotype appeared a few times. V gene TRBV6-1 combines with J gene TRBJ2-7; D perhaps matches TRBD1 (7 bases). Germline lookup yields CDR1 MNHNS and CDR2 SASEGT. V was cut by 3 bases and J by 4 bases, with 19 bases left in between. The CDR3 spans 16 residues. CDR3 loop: CASSDRADRAGYEQYF. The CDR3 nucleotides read TGTGCCAGCAGTGATAGAGCCGACAGGGCGGGATACGAGCAGTACTTC.

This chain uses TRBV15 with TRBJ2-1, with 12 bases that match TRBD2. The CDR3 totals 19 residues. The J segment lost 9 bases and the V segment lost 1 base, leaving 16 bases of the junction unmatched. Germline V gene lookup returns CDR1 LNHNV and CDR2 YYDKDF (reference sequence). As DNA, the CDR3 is TGTGCCACCAGCAGAGTCCTAGCGGGAGGGCCATCGCCGTCGAGTGAGCAGTTCTTC. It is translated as CATSRVLAGGPSPSSEQFF.

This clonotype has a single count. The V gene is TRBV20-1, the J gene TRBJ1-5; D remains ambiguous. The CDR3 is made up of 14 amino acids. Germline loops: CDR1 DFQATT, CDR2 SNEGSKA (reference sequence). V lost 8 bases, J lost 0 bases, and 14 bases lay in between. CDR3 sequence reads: CSTTRADSNQPQHF. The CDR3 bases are TGCAGTACCACACGGGCGGATAGCAATCAGCCCCAGCATTTT.

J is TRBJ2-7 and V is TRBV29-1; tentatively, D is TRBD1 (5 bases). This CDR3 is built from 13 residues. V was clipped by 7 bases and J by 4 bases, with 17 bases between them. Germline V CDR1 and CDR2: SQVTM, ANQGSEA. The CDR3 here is CSGRSQGEYEQYF. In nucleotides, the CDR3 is TGCAGCGGGCGGTCCCAGGGCGAGTACGAGCAGTACTTC.